This entry describes one T cell receptor (beta chain). TCRdb's table, derived via immunoSEQ multiplex PCR, lists solely in-frame clones and lacks some. The table records 99,000 or so clones, 91% of them present only once. This record comes from a study of blood T cell repertoires in COVID-19. Study details: The United States, Italy and Spain were the sources of the acute and convalescent COVID-19 samples.

Per the germline V gene, CDR1 is SNHLY and CDR2 is FYNNEI. V gave up 5 bases and J gave up 0 bases, with 10 bases separating them. This CDR3 comprises 15 residues. This clonotype was sampled from a human donor in a cohort sampled during active COVID-19. The genes are TRBV2 and TRBJ2-2; a possible D gene is TRBD1 (6 bases). Sequencing used peripheral blood. The DNA of the CDR3 is TGTGCCAGCAGTTGGGACACCGCGAACACCGGGGAGCTGTTTTTT. Its protein product is CASSWDTANTGELFF.